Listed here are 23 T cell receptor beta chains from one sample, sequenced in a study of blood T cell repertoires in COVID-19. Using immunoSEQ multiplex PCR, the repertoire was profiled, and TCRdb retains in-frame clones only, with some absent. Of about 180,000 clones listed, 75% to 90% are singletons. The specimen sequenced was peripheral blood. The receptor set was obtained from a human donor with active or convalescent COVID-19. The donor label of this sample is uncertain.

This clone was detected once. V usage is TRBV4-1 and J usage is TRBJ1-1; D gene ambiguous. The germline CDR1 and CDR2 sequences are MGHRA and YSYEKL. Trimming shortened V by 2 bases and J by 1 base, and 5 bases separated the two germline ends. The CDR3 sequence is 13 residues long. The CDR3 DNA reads TGCGCCAGCAGCCAAACGGGGAACACTGAAGCTTTCTTT. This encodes CASSQTGNTEAFF.

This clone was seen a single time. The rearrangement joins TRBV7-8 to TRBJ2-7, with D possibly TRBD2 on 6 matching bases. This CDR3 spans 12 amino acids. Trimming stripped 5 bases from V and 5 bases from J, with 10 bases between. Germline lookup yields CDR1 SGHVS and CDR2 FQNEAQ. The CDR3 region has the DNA TGTGCCAGCAGCCCCTGGGAGGACGAGCAGTACTTC. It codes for CASSPWEDEQYF.

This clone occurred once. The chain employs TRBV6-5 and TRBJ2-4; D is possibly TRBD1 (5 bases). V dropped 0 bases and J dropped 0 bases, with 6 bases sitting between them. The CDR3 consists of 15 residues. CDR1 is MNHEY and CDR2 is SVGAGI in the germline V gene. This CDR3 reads CASSYSQGAKNIQYF. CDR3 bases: TGTGCCAGCAGTTACTCCCAGGGAGCCAAAAACATTCAGTACTTC.

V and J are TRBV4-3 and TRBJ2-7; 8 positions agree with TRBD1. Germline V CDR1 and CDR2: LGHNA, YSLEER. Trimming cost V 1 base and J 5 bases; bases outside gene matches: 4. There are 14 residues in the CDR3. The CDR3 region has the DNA TGCGCCAGCAGCCAAGGGACAGGGCAGGACGAGCAGTACTTC. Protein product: CASSQGTGQDEQYF.

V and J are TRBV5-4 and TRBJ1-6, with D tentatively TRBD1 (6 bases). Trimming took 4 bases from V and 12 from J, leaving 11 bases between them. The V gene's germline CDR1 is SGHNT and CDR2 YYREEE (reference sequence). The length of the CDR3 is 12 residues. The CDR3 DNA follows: TGTGCCAGCAGCCTAGAACAGGGACCCCTCCACTTT. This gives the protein CASSLEQGPLHF.

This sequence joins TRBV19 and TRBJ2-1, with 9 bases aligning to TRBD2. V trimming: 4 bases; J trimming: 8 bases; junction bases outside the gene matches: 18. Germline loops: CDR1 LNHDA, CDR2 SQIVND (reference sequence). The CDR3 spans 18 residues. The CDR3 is CASSTGLAGRRGSDEQFF. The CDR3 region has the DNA TGTGCCAGTAGTACGGGGCTAGCGGGACGTCGCGGGAGCGATGAGCAGTTCTTC.

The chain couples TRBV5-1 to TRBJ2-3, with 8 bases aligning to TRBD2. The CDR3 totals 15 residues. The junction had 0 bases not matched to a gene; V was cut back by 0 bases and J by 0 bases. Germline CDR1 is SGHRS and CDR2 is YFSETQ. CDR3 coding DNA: TGCGCCAGCAGCTTGGCTAGCGGGAGCACAGATACGCAGTATTTT. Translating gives CASSLASGSTDTQYF.

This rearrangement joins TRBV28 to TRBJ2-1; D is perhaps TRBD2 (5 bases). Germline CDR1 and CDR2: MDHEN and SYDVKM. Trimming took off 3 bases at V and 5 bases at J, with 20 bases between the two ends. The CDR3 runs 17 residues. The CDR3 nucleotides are TGTGCCAGCAGTTTTCTCCCGAAGAGCGGAACCGACAATGAGCAGTTCTTC. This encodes CASSFLPKSGTDNEQFF.

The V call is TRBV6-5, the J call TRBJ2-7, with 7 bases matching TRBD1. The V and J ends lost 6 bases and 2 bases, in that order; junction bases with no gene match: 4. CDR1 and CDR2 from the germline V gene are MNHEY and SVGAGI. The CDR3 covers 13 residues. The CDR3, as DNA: TGTGCCAGCAGAAACAGGGGCCCCTACGAGCAGTACTTC. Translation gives CASRNRGPYEQYF.

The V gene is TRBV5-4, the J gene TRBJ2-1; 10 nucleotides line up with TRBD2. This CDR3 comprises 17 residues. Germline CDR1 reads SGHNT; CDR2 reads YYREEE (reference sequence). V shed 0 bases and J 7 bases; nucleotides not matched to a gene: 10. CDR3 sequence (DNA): TGTGCCAGCAGCTTGGCCGCTAGCGGGAGTTTGGTTAATGAGCAGTTCTTC. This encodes CASSLAASGSLVNEQFF.

The CDR3 is CASGRGISYEQYF. The CDR3 DNA is TGTGCCAGCGGGAGGGGGATCTCCTACGAGCAGTACTTC. V gene TRBV6-5 combines with J gene TRBJ2-7; weak D call: TRBD2 (7 bases). The germline V and J ends were trimmed by 8 bases and 0 bases, with 11 bases remaining between them. Germline-derived CDR1 and CDR2 are MNHEY and SVGAGI. CDR3 length: 13 residues.

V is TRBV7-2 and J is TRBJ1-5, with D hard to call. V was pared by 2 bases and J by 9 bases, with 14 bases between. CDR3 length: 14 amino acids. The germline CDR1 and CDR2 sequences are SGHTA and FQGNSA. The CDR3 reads CASSLLPGSGPQHF. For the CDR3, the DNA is TGTGCCAGCAGCTTACTTCCGGGATCGGGGCCCCAGCATTTT. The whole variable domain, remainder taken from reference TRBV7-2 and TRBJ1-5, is GAGVSQSPSNKVTEKGKDVELRCDPISGHTALYWYRQSLGQGLEFLIYFQGNSAPDKSGLPSDRFSAERTGGSVSTLTIQRTQQEDSAVYLCASSLLPGSGPQHFGDGTRLSIL.

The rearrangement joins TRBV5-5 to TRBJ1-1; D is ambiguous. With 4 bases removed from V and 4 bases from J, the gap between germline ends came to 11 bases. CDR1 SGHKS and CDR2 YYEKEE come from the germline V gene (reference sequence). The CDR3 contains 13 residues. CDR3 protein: CASSPIGVTEAFF. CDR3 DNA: TGTGCCAGCAGCCCAATCGGGGTCACTGAAGCTTTCTTT.

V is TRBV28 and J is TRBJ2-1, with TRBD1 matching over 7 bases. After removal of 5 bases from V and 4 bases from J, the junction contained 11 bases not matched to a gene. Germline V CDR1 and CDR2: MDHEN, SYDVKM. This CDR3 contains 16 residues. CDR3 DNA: TGTGCCAGCAGTCCCGGACAGGCAATCGCTTACAATGAGCAGTTCTTC. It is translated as CASSPGQAIAYNEQFF.

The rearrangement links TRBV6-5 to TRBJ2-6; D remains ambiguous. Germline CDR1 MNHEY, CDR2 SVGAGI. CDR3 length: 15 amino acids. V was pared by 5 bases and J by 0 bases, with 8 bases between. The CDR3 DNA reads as TGTGCCAGCAGTCCAGATTTCTCTGGGGCCAACGTCCTGACTTTC. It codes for CASSPDFSGANVLTF.

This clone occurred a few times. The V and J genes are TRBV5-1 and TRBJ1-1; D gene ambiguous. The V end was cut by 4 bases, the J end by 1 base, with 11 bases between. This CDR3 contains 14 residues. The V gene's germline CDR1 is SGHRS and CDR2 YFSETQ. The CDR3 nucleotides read TGCGCCAGCAGCACGTATGACACGAACACTGAAGCTTTCTTT. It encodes CASSTYDTNTEAFF. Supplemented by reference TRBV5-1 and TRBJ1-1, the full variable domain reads KAGVTQTPRYLIKTRGQQVTLSCSPISGHRSVSWYQQTPGQGLQFLFEYFSETQRNKGNFPGRFSGRQFSNSRSEMNVSTLELGDSALYLCASSTYDTNTEAFFGQGTRLTVV.

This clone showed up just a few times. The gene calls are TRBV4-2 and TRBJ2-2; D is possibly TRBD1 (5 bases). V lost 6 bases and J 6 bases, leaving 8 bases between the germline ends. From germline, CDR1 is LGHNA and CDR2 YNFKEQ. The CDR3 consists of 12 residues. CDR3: CASRQDAGELFF. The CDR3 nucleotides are TGTGCCAGCAGACAGGATGCCGGGGAGCTGTTTTTT.

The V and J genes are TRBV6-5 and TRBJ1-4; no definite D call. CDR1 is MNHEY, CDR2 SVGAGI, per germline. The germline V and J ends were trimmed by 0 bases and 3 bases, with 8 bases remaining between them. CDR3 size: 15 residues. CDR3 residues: CASSYSFRSNEKLFF. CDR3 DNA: TGTGCCAGCAGTTACTCGTTTCGTTCTAATGAAAAACTGTTTTTT.

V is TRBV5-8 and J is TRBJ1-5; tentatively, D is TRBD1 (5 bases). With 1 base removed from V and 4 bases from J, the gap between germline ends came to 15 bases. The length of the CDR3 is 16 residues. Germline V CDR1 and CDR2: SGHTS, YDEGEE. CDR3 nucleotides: TGTGCCAGCAGCTTGTCCATAGGGCAGGGAAATCAGCCCCAGCATTTT. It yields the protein CASSLSIGQGNQPQHF.

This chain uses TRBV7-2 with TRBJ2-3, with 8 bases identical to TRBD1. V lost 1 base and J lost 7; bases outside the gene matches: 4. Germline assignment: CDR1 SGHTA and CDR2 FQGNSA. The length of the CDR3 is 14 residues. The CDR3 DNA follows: TGTGCCAGCAGCTTAGGCAGGGGGCAAAATACGCAGTATTTT. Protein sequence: CASSLGRGQNTQYF.

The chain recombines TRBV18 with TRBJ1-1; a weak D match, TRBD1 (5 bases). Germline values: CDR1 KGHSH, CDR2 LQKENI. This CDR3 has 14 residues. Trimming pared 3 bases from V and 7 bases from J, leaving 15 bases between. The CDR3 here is CASSPPRQGVEAFF. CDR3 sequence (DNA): TGTGCCAGCTCACCTCCTCGGCAGGGTGTTGAAGCTTTCTTT.

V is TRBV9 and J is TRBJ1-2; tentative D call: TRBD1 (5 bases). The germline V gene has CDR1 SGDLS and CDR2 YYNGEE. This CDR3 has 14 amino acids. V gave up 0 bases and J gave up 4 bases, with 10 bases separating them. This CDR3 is CASSVGGTFYGYTF. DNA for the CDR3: TGTGCCAGCAGCGTAGGGGGGACTTTCTATGGCTACACCTTC. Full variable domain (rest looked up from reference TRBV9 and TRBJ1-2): DSGVTQTPKHLITATGQRVTLRCSPRSGDLSVYWYQQSLDQGLQFLIQYYNGEERAKGNILERFSAQQFPDLHSELNLSSLELGDSALYFCASSVGGTFYGYTFGSGTRLTVV.

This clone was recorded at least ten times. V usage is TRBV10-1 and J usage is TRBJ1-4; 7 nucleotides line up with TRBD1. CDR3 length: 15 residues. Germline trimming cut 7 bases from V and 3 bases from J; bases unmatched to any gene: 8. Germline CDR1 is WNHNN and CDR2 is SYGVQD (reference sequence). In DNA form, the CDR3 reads TGCGCCAGCACTGAAACCGGGACAGCTAATGAAAAACTGTTTTTT. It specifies CASTETGTANEKLFF.